The 10 T cell receptor beta chains in this list originate from one sample, sequenced in a study of T cell responses to AZD1222 COVID-19 vaccine. The data were produced by immunoSEQ multiplex PCR, yet TCRdb's version contains in-frame clones alone and is incomplete. The data contain 180,000 or so clones, 85% to 95% of them seen just once; the ten biggest clones take up 3% to 5%. Sequences were derived from peripheral blood, sampled on day 0 of AZD1222 vaccination. These receptors were taken from an adult in good health.

This chain uses TRBV11-2 with TRBJ1-2; 9 nucleotides align to TRBD1. The CDR3 has 14 residues. Losses at the gene ends were 3 bases for V and 4 bases for J; bases not matched to a gene: 3. In germline, CDR1 is SGHAT, CDR2 FQNNGV. This CDR3 reads CASSFSDRGYGYTF. For the CDR3, the DNA is TGTGCCAGCAGCTTCTCGGACAGGGGCTATGGCTACACCTTC.

V usage is TRBV7-6 and J usage is TRBJ2-2; 9 bases are a match to TRBD2. This CDR3 has 15 residues. V gave up 3 bases and J gave up 7 bases; unmatched junction bases: 6. Germline lookup yields CDR1 SGHVS and CDR2 FNYEAQ. DNA of the CDR3: TGTGCCAGCAGCTTGGGGGTAGCGGGAGTCGGGGAGCTGTTTTTT. It translates to CASSLGVAGVGELFF.

The genes are TRBV7-9 and TRBJ1-1; the match to TRBD1 covers 7 bases. Trimming took 0 bases from V and 5 from J; bases not matched to a gene: 6. The length of the CDR3 is 15 residues. Germline CDR1 is SEHNR and CDR2 is FQNEAQ (reference sequence). In nucleotides, the CDR3 is TGTGCCAGCAGCTTAGCTAGGGGGCCGGGGACTGAAGCTTTCTTT. Amino acids: CASSLARGPGTEAFF.

DNA of the CDR3: TGCGCCAGCAGCCAAGAAACCGGACCGTACACCTTC. Translated: CASSQETGPYTF. The rearrangement links TRBV4-1 to TRBJ1-2; D gene uncertain. V lost 0 bases and J 11 bases, leaving 10 bases between the germline ends. This CDR3 has 12 residues. Germline CDR1 reads MGHRA; CDR2 reads YSYEKL.

The chain recombines TRBV9 with TRBJ1-6; D remains unclear. Trimming pared 4 bases from V and 6 bases from J, leaving 8 bases between. The CDR3 runs to 13 residues. Germline CDR1 reads SGDLS; CDR2 reads YYNGEE. CDR3 amino acids: CASSPILNSPLHF. The CDR3 DNA reads as TGTGCCAGCAGCCCTATACTTAATTCACCCCTCCACTTT.

V gene TRBV14 combines with J gene TRBJ2-7; TRBD1 agrees at 12 bases. Unmatched junction bases numbered 8, after V lost 3 bases and J lost 5 bases. This CDR3 region has 16 residues. The germline CDR1 and CDR2 sequences are SGHDN and FVKESK. CDR3 protein: CASSQVPGQGANEQYF. CDR3 nucleotides: TGTGCCAGCAGCCAGGTCCCGGGACAGGGGGCGAACGAGCAGTACTTC.

The chain employs TRBV7-2 and TRBJ2-5; 11 bases are shared with TRBD2. Per the germline V gene, CDR1 is SGHTA and CDR2 is FQGNSA. This CDR3 comprises 18 residues. V shed 5 bases, J shed 1 base, and the junction held 12 bases outside the gene matches. CDR3 region: CASSQEAAGLAVQETQYF. CDR3 DNA: TGTGCCAGCAGCCAGGAAGCGGCGGGACTAGCGGTCCAAGAGACCCAGTACTTC. Full variable domain (rest looked up from reference TRBV7-2 and TRBJ2-5): GAGVSQSPSNKVTEKGKDVELRCDPISGHTALYWYRQSLGQGLEFLIYFQGNSAPDKSGLPSDRFSAERTGGSVSTLTIQRTQQEDSAVYLCASSQEAAGLAVQETQYFGPGTRLLVL.

This chain links TRBV27 with TRBJ2-1, with a weak D call TRBD2 (5 bases). The germline gives CDR1 MNHEY, CDR2 SMNVEV (reference sequence). The CDR3 loop spans 13 amino acids. Trimming pared 6 bases from V and 12 bases from J, leaving 18 bases between. CDR3 loop: CASSLSRGLAQFF. As DNA, the CDR3 is TGTGCCAGCAGCCTAAGTAGAGGGCTGGCGCAGTTCTTC.

This clone was seen a few times. This chain links TRBV5-1 with TRBJ2-7, with D possibly called TRBD1 or TRBD2 (6 bases each). This CDR3 contains 14 residues. Germline V gene lookup returns CDR1 SGHRS and CDR2 YFSETQ. The V gene lost 4 bases and the J gene lost 6 bases, with 17 bases spanning the gap. The CDR3 loop reads CASSGGTPITEQYF. Here the CDR3 DNA reads TGCGCCAGCAGCGGGGGGACACCTATAACCGAGCAGTACTTC.

This chain's CDR3 is CASSLRGARATF. The CDR3 DNA is TGTGCCAGCAGTTTGCGGGGGGCCCGAGCCACCTTC. The chain carries TRBV28 and TRBJ1-2; the D gene is possibly TRBD1 (6 bases). CDR3 length: 12 residues. The germline V gene has CDR1 MDHEN and CDR2 SYDVKM. V was shortened by 3 bases and J by 13 bases, with 15 bases between the two germline ends.